The 27 T cell receptor beta chains in this list originate from one sample, sequenced in a study of Graves' ophthalmopathy and Graves' hyperthyroidism (dated by TCRdb to the late 2010s). The instrument given in TCRdb is Illumina HiSeq 2000. For repertoire sequencing, the TCR beta CDR3 regions were amplified from RNA transcripts. A first-round RT-PCR used HTBI primers with the Qiagen OneStep RT-PCR kit, followed by a second-round multiplex PCR, size selection and purification. Starting from the raw public reads, TCRdb applied fastp trimming at Q25, assembled clones with MiXCR and retained in-frame beta chains. Records with the same CDR3 protein are collapsed into one entry carrying the most frequent genes and DNA. This sample lists under 250,000 distinct CDR3 sequences; under 30% were detected once. Clones ranked in the top ten supply about 8.2% of the sample. The specimen was peripheral blood. These receptors originate from a man aged 45-60 years with Graves' ophthalmopathy. Donor details come from another sample of the same person, matched by shared clones.

The rearrangement joins TRBV7-3 to TRBJ2-7; the D is unclear. The CDR3 is 13 residues long. V lost 2 bases and J lost 5, with 10 bases in between. CDR1 is SGHTA, CDR2 FQGTGA, per germline. CDR3 nucleotide sequence: TGTGCCAGCAGCTTATTACCGTTCCACGAGCAGTACTTC. Its translation is CASSLLPFHEQYF.

The V gene is TRBV12-3 or TRBV12-4, the J gene TRBJ1-2, with 9 bases identical to TRBD1. The CDR3 sequence is 14 residues long. V lost 6 bases, J lost 6 bases, and 8 bases stayed unmatched. The CDR3 DNA is TGTGCCAGCAGCGGGGACAGGGAGATAGATGGCTACACCTTC. Translated, it gives CASSGDREIDGYTF.

This clonotype has a count of ten or more. This chain uses TRBV6-2 or TRBV6-3 with TRBJ2-2, with 11 bases that match TRBD2. V was clipped by 3 bases and J by 7 bases; unmatched bases: 4. CDR3 length: 15 amino acids. CDR1 and CDR2 from the germline V gene are MNHEY and SVGEGT. Here the CDR3 reads CASSYSGRAFGELFF. DNA of the CDR3: TGTGCCAGCAGTTATAGCGGGAGGGCCTTCGGGGAGCTGTTTTTT.

This clonotype was counted many times. The chain uses TRBV19 and TRBJ2-7; D assignment may be TRBD1 or TRBD2 (5 bases each). With 6 bases removed from V and 2 bases from J, the gap between germline ends came to 14 bases. In germline, CDR1 is LNHDA, CDR2 SQIVND (reference sequence). The CDR3 is made up of 14 amino acids. CDR3 protein: CASSPQGRTYEQYF. The DNA of the CDR3 is TGTGCCAGTAGCCCTCAGGGACGGACCTACGAGCAGTACTTC.

This clonotype was seen many times. The chain combines TRBV25-1 with TRBJ2-5, with D uncertain. Germline V gene sequence: CDR1 MGHDK, CDR2 SYGVNS. The CDR3 runs 14 residues. V was trimmed by 2 bases and J by 6 bases, leaving 13 bases between them. CDR3 bases: TGTGCCAGCAGTGAAGTGGGTACCAAAAAGACCCAGTACTTC. It codes for CASSEVGTKKTQYF.

Ten or more counts support this clonotype. V is TRBV3-1 and J is TRBJ2-7, with 7 bases identical to TRBD2. The CDR3 covers 14 residues. Germline V gives CDR1 LGHDT, CDR2 YNNKEL (reference sequence). V shed 4 bases, J shed 4 bases, and the junction held 7 bases outside the gene matches. CDR3 DNA sequence: TGTGCCAGCAGCCTTGGCGGGGGTAAATACGAGCAGTACTTC. Protein product: CASSLGGGKYEQYF.

There are many counts of this clonotype. The J gene is TRBJ2-2, the V gene TRBV28; D not resolved. V was cut by 4 bases and J by 2 bases, with 17 bases left in between. This CDR3 is 17 amino acids long. Per the germline V gene, CDR1 is MDHEN and CDR2 is SYDVKM. The CDR3 here is CASSSPGLRRNTGELFF. CDR3 in DNA: TGTGCCAGCAGTTCGCCAGGTCTCAGGCGTAACACCGGGGAGCTGTTTTTT.

This clonotype occurred many times. The chain links TRBV11-2 to TRBJ2-4, with TRBD1 identical over 11 bases. There are 16 residues in the CDR3. V lost 5 bases, J lost 9 bases, and 12 bases stayed unmatched. Germline V gene lookup returns CDR1 SGHAT and CDR2 FQNNGV. CDR3 in DNA: TGTGCCAGCAGCCCTCTCGGACAGGGGGCATTGGTCATTCAGTACTTC. Amino acid sequence: CASSPLGQGALVIQYF.

At least ten counts were recorded for this clonotype. This chain joins TRBV2 and TRBJ2-5, with 9 nucleotides matching TRBD1. The J segment lost 2 bases and the V segment lost 8 bases, leaving 6 bases of the junction unmatched. CDR3 length: 14 residues. Germline CDR1 reads SNHLY; CDR2 reads FYNNEI. In nucleotides, the CDR3 is TGTGCCAGCGTGCGCGGGACAGGGCAAGAGACCCAGTACTTC. Translating it yields CASVRGTGQETQYF.

The rearrangement links TRBV6-1 to TRBJ2-5; no clear D. The V end was cut by 5 bases, the J end by 0 bases, with 10 bases between. Germline V gene sequence: CDR1 MNHNS, CDR2 SASEGT. The length of the CDR3 is 14 residues. The CDR3 DNA follows: TGTGCCAGCAGTAATCAAGAGTACCAAGAGACCCAGTACTTC. It yields the protein CASSNQEYQETQYF.

The chain links TRBV20-1 to TRBJ2-2; TRBD2 matches at 13 bases. This CDR3 is built from 14 residues. Germline V CDR1 and CDR2: DFQATT, SNEGSKA (reference sequence). V was pared by 6 bases and J by 6 bases, with 4 bases of the junction left unmatched. The CDR3 DNA reads TGCAGTGCGCCACTAGCGGGAGGGTCCGGGGAGCTGTTTTTT. Amino acids: CSAPLAGGSGELFF.

This clonotype was counted ten times or more. The chain joins TRBV24-1 to TRBJ2-2; the D gene could be TRBD1 or TRBD2 (5 bases each). The CDR3 runs 14 residues. V lost 7 bases and J 0 bases, leaving 8 bases between the germline ends. Germline-derived CDR1 and CDR2 are KGHDR and SFDVKD. The DNA of the CDR3 is TGTGCCACCAGAGGGACGGCGAACACCGGGGAGCTGTTTTTT. Translating it yields CATRGTANTGELFF.

This sequence joins TRBV19 and TRBJ1-5; 7 nucleotides match TRBD1. Trimming cost V 7 bases and J 1 base; bases outside gene matches: 4. The CDR3 totals 14 residues. Germline V gene data show CDR1 as LNHDA and CDR2 as SQIVND (reference sequence). The CDR3, as DNA: TGTGCCAGTAACAGGGGAGCCAGCAATCAGCCCCAGCATTTT. The encoded protein is CASNRGASNQPQHF.

The J gene is TRBJ1-5, the V gene TRBV28; D unresolved. V lost 2 bases and J 6 bases, leaving 11 bases between the germline ends. The CDR3 runs to 14 residues. In germline, CDR1 is MDHEN, CDR2 SYDVKM. The CDR3 region is CASSLKGFLQPQHF. The CDR3 nucleotides read TGTGCCAGCAGTTTAAAGGGTTTCCTTCAGCCCCAGCATTTT.

This clonotype was observed many times. The chain uses TRBV6-5 and TRBJ1-1; the match to TRBD1 covers 8 bases. With 4 bases clipped from V and 6 bases from J, the junction kept 7 bases outside the gene matches. The length of the CDR3 is 14 residues. The germline V gene has CDR1 MNHEY and CDR2 SVGAGI. CDR3 protein: CASSWTGMGSEAFF. The CDR3 nucleotides are TGTGCCAGCAGTTGGACAGGGATGGGGTCTGAAGCTTTCTTT.

This clonotype was found many times. The chain joins TRBV11-3 to TRBJ2-2; D gene unclear. CDR3 length: 13 amino acids. Trimming removed 2 bases from V and 6 bases from J, with 7 bases in between. CDR1 SGHNT and CDR2 YENEEA come from the germline V gene. CDR3 nucleotide sequence: TGTGCCAGCAGCTTAATGGGTTCCGGGGAGCTGTTTTTT. This sequence encodes CASSLMGSGELFF.

This clonotype was counted ten times or more. The chain combines TRBV27 with TRBJ2-2; 7 positions agree with TRBD2. V shed 7 bases and J 7 bases; nucleotides not matched to a gene: 9. This CDR3 is 14 amino acids long. Germline V CDR1 and CDR2: MNHEY, SMNVEV (reference sequence). The CDR3 region is CASTYWGGGGELFF. The CDR3 bases are TGTGCCAGCACCTATTGGGGGGGAGGCGGGGAGCTGTTTTTT.

This chain joins TRBV27 and TRBJ2-7, with 11 bases that match TRBD2. With 5 bases clipped from V and 6 bases from J, the junction kept 18 bases outside the gene matches. This CDR3 has 18 amino acids. Germline assignment: CDR1 MNHEY and CDR2 SMNVEV (reference sequence). This chain's CDR3 is CASSPAPVLAGGPVEQYF. The DNA of the CDR3 is TGTGCCAGCAGTCCGGCCCCGGTCCTAGCGGGAGGCCCGGTCGAGCAGTACTTC.

The rearrangement uses TRBV5-1 and TRBJ2-7; possible D gene TRBD2, 5 bases. The V end was cut by 2 bases, the J end by 2 bases, with 8 bases between. This CDR3 spans 13 amino acids. Germline CDR1 SGHRS, CDR2 YFSETQ. The CDR3 region is CASSLAVAYEQYF. The CDR3 DNA follows: TGCGCCAGCAGCTTAGCGGTAGCCTACGAGCAGTACTTC.

This clonotype appeared a few times. The CDR3 spells CASSIQGIEAFF. The CDR3 DNA reads TGTGCCAGCAGCATTCAAGGGATTGAAGCTTTCTTT. The chain has TRBV6-2 or TRBV6-3 and TRBJ1-1; D remains unclear. In germline, CDR1 is MNHEY, CDR2 SVGEGT. The CDR3 loop spans 12 amino acids. V was pared by 6 bases and J by 7 bases, with 12 bases between.

The table lists this clonotype with many counts. The chain uses TRBV27 and TRBJ2-3; the match to TRBD2 covers 7 bases. The CDR3 is 16 amino acids. V gave up 1 base and J gave up 1 base; unmatched junction bases: 5. Germline CDR1 reads MNHEY; CDR2 reads SMNVEV (reference sequence). The CDR3 region has the DNA TGTGCCAGCAGTTTATGGGCTAGCGGTCGCACAGATACGCAGTATTTT. Translation: CASSLWASGRTDTQYF.

At least ten counts were recorded for this clonotype. V and J are TRBV20-1 and TRBJ1-2; tentative D call: TRBD1 (5 bases). Germline loops: CDR1 DFQATT, CDR2 SNEGSKA (reference sequence). CDR3 length: 11 amino acids. The CDR3 protein is CIPGQGDGYTF. In nucleotides, the CDR3 is TGCATCCCGGGCCAGGGCGATGGCTACACCTTC.

V and J are TRBV29-1 and TRBJ1-1; weak D call: TRBD1 (6 bases). This CDR3 region has 12 residues. The V end lost 6 bases, the J end lost 1 base, and 9 bases lay between the germline ends. The V gene's germline CDR1 is SQVTM and CDR2 ANQGSEA. CDR3 residues: CSVGQSNTEAFF. The DNA of the CDR3 is TGCAGCGTCGGACAGTCGAACACTGAAGCTTTCTTT.

At least ten counts were recorded for this clonotype. This rearrangement joins TRBV28 to TRBJ2-7, with D possibly TRBD1 on 5 matching bases. The germline gives CDR1 MDHEN, CDR2 SYDVKM. The CDR3 loop spans 15 amino acids. V was shortened by 0 bases and J by 2 bases, with 11 bases between the two germline ends. The CDR3 DNA reads as TGTGCCAGCAGTTTATGGGAAAAGGGGACCTACGAGCAGTACTTC. Translated, it gives CASSLWEKGTYEQYF.

This clonotype occurred many times. This chain connects TRBV5-6 to TRBJ2-7; D unclear. The CDR3 covers 13 residues. Germline V lookup: CDR1 SGHDT, CDR2 YYEEEE. Trimming cost V 6 bases and J 1 base, with 11 bases left between them. This CDR3 is CASTLGKSYEQYF. As DNA, the CDR3 is TGTGCCAGCACCCTAGGAAAATCCTACGAGCAGTACTTC.

The CDR3 here is CASKWTWSGELFF. The CDR3 coding sequence is TGTGCCAGTAAATGGACGTGGTCCGGGGAGCTGTTTTTT. V is TRBV19 and J is TRBJ2-2; D is ambiguous. V lost 7 bases and J lost 6, with 12 bases in between. Per germline, CDR1 LNHDA and CDR2 SQIVND (reference sequence). The CDR3 extends over 13 amino acids.

This clonotype occurred many times. The chain employs TRBV6-1 and TRBJ1-1, with D possibly TRBD1 on 5 matching bases. Germline V gene data show CDR1 as MNHNS and CDR2 as SASEGT. This CDR3 region has 16 residues. V lost 0 bases and J lost 8, with 19 bases in between. Here the CDR3 reads CASSEALWQGEIEAFF. CDR3 sequence (DNA): TGTGCCAGCAGTGAAGCCCTATGGCAGGGAGAGATCGAAGCTTTCTTT.